This T cell receptor (beta chain) was sequenced for a study of cytomegalovirus exposure and HLA in healthy donors. The V gene end was trimmed by 5 bases and the J gene end by 0 bases; junction bases not matched to a gene: 1. In germline, CDR1 is SEHNR, CDR2 FQNEAQ (reference sequence). This CDR3 contains 14 residues. A note on this clone: This CDR3 is also generated by other DNA sequences in the sample.

Method: immunoSEQ multiplex PCR; TCRdb's copy keeps in-frame clones and lacks some. Among roughly 150,000 clones, approximately 89% were seen once, and the ten largest hold 4% to 4.5%. The chain uses TRBV7-9 and TRBJ1-2, with 9 bases fitting TRBD1. Material: PBMCs. This receptor was identified in a young man in good health and CMV-seropositive. The CDR3 sequence: CASSRTGANYGYTF. In DNA, the CDR3 is TGTGCCAGCAGCCGGACAGGGGCTAACTATGGCTACACCTTC.